Detailed here is one T cell receptor (beta chain). Its antigen is undetermined. This sample stems from a study of T cell responses to AZD1222 COVID-19 vaccine. General study findings and limits: Donors, mostly white British, included more females; clonal diversity was possibly underestimated.

Some clones are missing from TCRdb's copy, which holds only in-frame ones; the method was immunoSEQ multiplex PCR. This table has approximately 120,000 clones, around 87% appearing once. The CDR3 extends over 17 amino acids. Germline CDR1 and CDR2: LNHDA and SQIVND (reference sequence). Trimming left V 3 bases short and J 0 bases short, with 15 bases between. Sequencing was performed on peripheral blood, taken 28 days after the second AZD1222 dose. V and J are TRBV19 and TRBJ1-3; the D is unclear. This receptor was obtained from an adult who received the AZD1222 COVID-19 vaccine. The CDR3 nucleotides read TGTGCCAGTAGTATCCGTCCGACGGTGACCTCTGGAAACACCATATATTTT. Its protein product is CASSIRPTVTSGNTIYF. Combining the CDR3 with reference TRBV19 and TRBJ1-3 gives the whole variable domain DGGITQSPKYLFRKEGQNVTLSCEQNLNHDAMYWYRQDPGQGLRLIYYSQIVNDFQKGDIAEGYSVSREKKESFPLTVTSAQKNPTAFYLCASSIRPTVTSGNTIYFGEGSWLTVV.